This is a list of T cell receptor beta chains from one sample in a study of CXCR3-negative and CXCR3-positive naive CD8 T cells. TCRdb reprocessed the 5' RACE reads and reports one entry per CDR3 protein, with no DNA. Here the sample table reports 84,000 or so distinct CDR3 sequences. Specimen: naive CXCR3+ CD8+ T cells from blood. These receptors were collected from a human donor in good health. Some clones in this sample may be carry-over from other donors' samples. Both conserved end residues are part of each CDR3.

V gene	J gene	CDR3 protein
TRBV27	TRBJ2-1	CASSLLDRADEQFF
TRBV12-3/TRBV12-4	TRBJ2-3	CASSASGQGNTDTQYF
TRBV5-6	TRBJ2-7	CASSSGVEQYF
TRBV7-2	TRBJ1-1	CASSLGANTEAFF
TRBV4-1	TRBJ2-7	CASSQDTFEGSSAEQYF
TRBV20-1	TRBJ2-2	CSARDEGVENTGELFF
TRBV4-3	TRBJ2-5	CASSQEFLGGVDEKTQYF
TRBV29-1	TRBJ2-7	CSVLAAGEYEQYF
TRBV7-9	TRBJ2-7	CASSPQVAPYEQYF
TRBV14	TRBJ2-5	CASSAYQETQYF
TRBV29-1	TRBJ1-2	CSVETAAGPNYGYTF
TRBV5-1	TRBJ2-5	CASRADAQETQYF
TRBV27	TRBJ2-1	CASSPASGTYNEQFF
TRBV20-1	TRBJ2-5	CSARGGARQETQYF
TRBV5-1	TRBJ2-7	CASSLTGWANDEQYF
TRBV19	TRBJ1-3	CASSPQGGSLGNTIYF
TRBV3-1	TRBJ1-1	CASSQVRTGGGENTEAFF
TRBV10-3	TRBJ2-3	CAISESREDTQYF
TRBV19	TRBJ2-7	CASYPGWGEQYF
TRBV12-3/TRBV12-4	TRBJ1-1	CASSLIGEDTEAFF
TRBV28	TRBJ2-7	CASSLTSGYYEQYF
TRBV28	TRBJ2-5	CASRGSVETQYF
TRBV14	TRBJ2-1	CASSPGQINEQFF
TRBV29-1	TRBJ1-2	CSVVEIYGYTF
TRBV12-3/TRBV12-4	TRBJ2-1	CASSFPTSGGATYNEQFF
TRBV14	TRBJ2-7	CASSPEEGLGSYEQYF
TRBV4-2	TRBJ2-7	CASSQGLAGISGSYEQYF
TRBV12-3/TRBV12-4	TRBJ2-7	CASSFFGVSYEQYF
TRBV5-6	TRBJ2-1	CASTLLRGLRNEQFF
TRBV30	TRBJ2-7	CAWQGPSSYEQYF
TRBV28	TRBJ2-1	CASSIDGLAESERGYNEQFF
TRBV15	TRBJ2-7	CATSRDRGHGALPYF
TRBV18	TRBJ2-3	CASLTEGDTQYF
TRBV5-1	TRBJ2-7	CASSQQQGAVVEQYF
TRBV3-1	TRBJ2-1	CASSRDSYPYNEQFF
TRBV15	TRBJ2-3	CATSSRAQPQYF
TRBV6-2/TRBV6-3	TRBJ1-2	CASSQQRQGRSYTF
TRBV28	TRBJ2-5	CASSLAGGQETQYF
TRBV6-2/TRBV6-3	TRBJ2-3	CASSYLTSGTDTQYF
TRBV4-1	TRBJ2-3	CASSRSTGGTDTQYF
TRBV29-1	TRBJ2-2	CSVGGLIDRPNTGELFF
TRBV12-3/TRBV12-4	TRBJ2-5	CASSFVPGLERLETQYF
TRBV12-3/TRBV12-4	TRBJ2-5	CASSLLGTQETQYF
TRBV5-1	TRBJ1-2	CASSGQGMTNYGYTF
TRBV14	TRBJ2-5	CASSQTTGEETQYF
TRBV15	TRBJ2-3	CATSRDHADTQYF
TRBV2	TRBJ2-2	CATLTGTANTGELFF
TRBV5-4	TRBJ2-5	CASSLDREDQETQYF
TRBV19	TRBJ2-5	CASSIAGRLEETQYF
TRBV5-1	TRBJ2-7	CASSSVVGSSYEQYF
TRBV7-9	TRBJ2-1	CASSLARTVDEQFF
TRBV28	TRBJ2-7	CATWAGQGYEQYF
TRBV10-3	TRBJ2-1	CAITPRGGGSYNEQFF